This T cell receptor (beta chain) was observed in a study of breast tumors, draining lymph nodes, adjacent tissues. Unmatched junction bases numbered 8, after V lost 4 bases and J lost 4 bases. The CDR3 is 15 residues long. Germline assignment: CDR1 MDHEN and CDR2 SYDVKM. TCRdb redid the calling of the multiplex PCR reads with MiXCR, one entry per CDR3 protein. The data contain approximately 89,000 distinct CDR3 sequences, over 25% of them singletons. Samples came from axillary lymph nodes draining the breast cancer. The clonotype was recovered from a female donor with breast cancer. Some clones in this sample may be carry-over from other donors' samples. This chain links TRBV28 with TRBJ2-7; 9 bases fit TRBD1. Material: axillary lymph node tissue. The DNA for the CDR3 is TGTGCCAGCAGTTCGCCGACAGGGGGAGAATACGAGCAGTACTTC. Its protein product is CASSSPTGGEYEQYF.